This T cell receptor beta chain was captured in a study of blood T cell repertoires in COVID-19. Study overall: Sites across the United States, Italy and Spain contributed samples from acute and convalescent COVID-19.

The data were produced by immunoSEQ multiplex PCR, yet TCRdb's version contains in-frame clones alone and is incomplete. This table has about 140,000 clones, about 80% appearing once. CDR3 length equals 13 residues. The ends were cut back, 0 bases at V and 9 bases at J, with 7 bases in the middle. Per the germline V gene, CDR1 is SGHRS and CDR2 is YFSETQ. The material sequenced was PBMCs or T cells enriched from blood (not recorded which). The receptor comes from a man in his fifties or sixties in a cohort exposed to, infected with or recovered from COVID-19 (not recorded which). This sequence joins TRBV5-1 and TRBJ1-6, with D unclear. CDR3 amino acids: CASSLDGFSPLHF. The CDR3 DNA is TGCGCCAGCAGCTTGGACGGGTTTTCACCCCTCCACTTT.